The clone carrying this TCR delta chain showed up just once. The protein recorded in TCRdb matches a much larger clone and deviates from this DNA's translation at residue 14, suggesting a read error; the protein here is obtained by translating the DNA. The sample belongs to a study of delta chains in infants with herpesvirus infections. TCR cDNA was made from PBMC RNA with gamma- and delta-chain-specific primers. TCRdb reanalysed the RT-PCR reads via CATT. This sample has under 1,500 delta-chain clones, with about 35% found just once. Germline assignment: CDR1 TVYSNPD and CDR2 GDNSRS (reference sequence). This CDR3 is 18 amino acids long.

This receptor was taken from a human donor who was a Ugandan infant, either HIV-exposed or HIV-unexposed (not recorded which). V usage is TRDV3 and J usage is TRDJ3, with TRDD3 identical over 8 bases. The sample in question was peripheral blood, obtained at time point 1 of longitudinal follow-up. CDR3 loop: CAFSDWGSSSWDTQQMFF. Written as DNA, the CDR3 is TGTGCCTTTAGCGACTGGGGGTCCAGCTCCTGGGACACCCAACAGATGTTTTTC.